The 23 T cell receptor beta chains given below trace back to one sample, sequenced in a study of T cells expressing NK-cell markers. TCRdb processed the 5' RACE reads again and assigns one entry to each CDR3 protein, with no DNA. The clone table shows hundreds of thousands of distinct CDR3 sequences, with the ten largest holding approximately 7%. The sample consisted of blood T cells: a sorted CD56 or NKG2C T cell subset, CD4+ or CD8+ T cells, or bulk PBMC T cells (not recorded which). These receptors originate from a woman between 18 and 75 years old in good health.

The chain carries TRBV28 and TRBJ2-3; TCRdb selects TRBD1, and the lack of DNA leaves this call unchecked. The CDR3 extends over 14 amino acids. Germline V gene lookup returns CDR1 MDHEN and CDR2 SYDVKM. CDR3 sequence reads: CASRTGKGTDTQYF.

The CDR3 loop reads CASSPPGQGVTEQFF. This chain links TRBV5-5 with TRBJ2-1; TCRdb's D gene call, TRBD1, goes unchecked for lack of DNA. Germline assignment: CDR1 SGHKS and CDR2 YYEKEE (reference sequence). This CDR3 contains 15 residues.

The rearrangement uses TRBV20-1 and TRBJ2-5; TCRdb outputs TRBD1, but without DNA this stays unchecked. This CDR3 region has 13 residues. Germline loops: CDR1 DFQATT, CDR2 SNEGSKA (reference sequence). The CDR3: CSAKHRGPETQYF.

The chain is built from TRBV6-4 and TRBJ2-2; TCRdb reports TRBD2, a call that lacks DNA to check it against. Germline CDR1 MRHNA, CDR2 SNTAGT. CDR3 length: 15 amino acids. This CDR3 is CASSEAGEVTGELFF.

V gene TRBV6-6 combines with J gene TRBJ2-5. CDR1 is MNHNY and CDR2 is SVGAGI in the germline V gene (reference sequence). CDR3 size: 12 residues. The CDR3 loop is CASSLNFETQYF.

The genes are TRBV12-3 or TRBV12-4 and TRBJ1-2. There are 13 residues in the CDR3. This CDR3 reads CASSLWGIGGYTF.

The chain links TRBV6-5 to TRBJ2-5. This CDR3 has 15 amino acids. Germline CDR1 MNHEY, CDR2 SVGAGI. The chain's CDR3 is CASSYSRKYQETQYF.

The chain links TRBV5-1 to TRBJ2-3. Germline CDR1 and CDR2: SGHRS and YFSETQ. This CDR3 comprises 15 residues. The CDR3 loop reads CASSLLWVGTDTQYF.

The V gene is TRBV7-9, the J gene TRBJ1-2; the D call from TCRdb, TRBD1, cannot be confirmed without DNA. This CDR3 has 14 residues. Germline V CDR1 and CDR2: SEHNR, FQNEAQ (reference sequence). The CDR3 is CATQGLVTNYGYTF.

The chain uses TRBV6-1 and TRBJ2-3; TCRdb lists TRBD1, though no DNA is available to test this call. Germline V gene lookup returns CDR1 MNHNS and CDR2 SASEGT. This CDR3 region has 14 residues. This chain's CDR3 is CASSTQPLGDTQYF.

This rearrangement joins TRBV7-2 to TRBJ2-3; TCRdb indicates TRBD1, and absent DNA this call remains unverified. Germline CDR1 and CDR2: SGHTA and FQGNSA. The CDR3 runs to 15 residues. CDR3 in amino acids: CASRLDRAFTDTQYF. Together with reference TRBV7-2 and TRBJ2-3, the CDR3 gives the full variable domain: GAGVSQSPSNKVTEKGKDVELRCDPISGHTALYWYRQSLGQGLEFLIYFQGNSAPDKSGLPSDRFSAERTGGSVSTLTIQRTQQEDSAVYLCASRLDRAFTDTQYFGPGTRLTVL.

The CDR3 region is CASSYRSGVGNIQYF. The V gene is TRBV6-5, the J gene TRBJ2-4. Looked up from germline, CDR1 is MNHEY and CDR2 is SVGAGI. The CDR3 sequence is 15 residues long.

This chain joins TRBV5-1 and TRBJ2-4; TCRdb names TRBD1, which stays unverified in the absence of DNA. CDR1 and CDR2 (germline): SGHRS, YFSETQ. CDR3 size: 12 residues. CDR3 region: CASSLEADRRYF.

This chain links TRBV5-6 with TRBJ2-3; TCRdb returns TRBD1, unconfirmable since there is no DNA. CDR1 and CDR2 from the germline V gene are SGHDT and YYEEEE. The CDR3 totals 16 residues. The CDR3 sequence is CASSLALDRGGDTQYF.

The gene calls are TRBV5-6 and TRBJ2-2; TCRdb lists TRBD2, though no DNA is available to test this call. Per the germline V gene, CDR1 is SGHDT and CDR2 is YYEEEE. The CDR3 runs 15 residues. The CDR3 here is CASSWGTTYTGELFF.

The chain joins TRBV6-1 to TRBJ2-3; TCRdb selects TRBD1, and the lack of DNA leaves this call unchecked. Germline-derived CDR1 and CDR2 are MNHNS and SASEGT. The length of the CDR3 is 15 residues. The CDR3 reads CASSEAWGYSDTQYF.

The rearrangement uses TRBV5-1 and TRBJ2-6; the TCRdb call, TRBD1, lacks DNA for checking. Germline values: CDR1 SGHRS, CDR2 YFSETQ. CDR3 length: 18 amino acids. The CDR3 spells CASSFFTGGSTGANVLTF.

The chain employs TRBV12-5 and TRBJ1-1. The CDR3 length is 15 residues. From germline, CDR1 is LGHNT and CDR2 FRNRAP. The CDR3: CASAADRGRGTEAFF.

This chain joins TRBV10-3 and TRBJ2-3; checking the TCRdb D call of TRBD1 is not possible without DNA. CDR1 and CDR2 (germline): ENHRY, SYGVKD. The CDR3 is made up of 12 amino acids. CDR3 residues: CAISPRADTQYF.

This CDR3 reads CAISERQEYEQYF. V and J are TRBV10-3 and TRBJ2-7; the D gene TCRdb calls, TRBD1, cannot be checked with no DNA. CDR3 length: 13 residues. CDR1 is ENHRY, CDR2 SYGVKD, per germline.

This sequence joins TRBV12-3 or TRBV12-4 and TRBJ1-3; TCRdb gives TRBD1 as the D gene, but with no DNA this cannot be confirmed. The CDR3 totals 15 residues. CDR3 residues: CASTSAPSSGNTIYF.

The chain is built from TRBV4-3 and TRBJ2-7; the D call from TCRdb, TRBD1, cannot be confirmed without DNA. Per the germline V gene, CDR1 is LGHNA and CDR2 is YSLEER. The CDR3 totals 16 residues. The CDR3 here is CASSQSTGTGPYEQYF.

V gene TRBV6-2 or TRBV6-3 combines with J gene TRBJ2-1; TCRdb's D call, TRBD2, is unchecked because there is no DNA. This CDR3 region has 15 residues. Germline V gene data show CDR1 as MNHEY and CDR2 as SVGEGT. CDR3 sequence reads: CASRPLAGGWNEQFF.